Listed below are T cell receptor beta chains from one sample, sequenced in a study of graft-versus-host responses after intestinal transplantation. The antigens of these receptors remain unknown. Assay: immunoSEQ multiplex PCR; the TCRdb copy retains only in-frame clones and omits some. The sample has roughly 120,000 clones, about nine tenths seen once; the top ten hold approximately 0.17%. This specimen was unstimulated CD4+ T cells sorted from spleen or lymph node cells, taken before intestinal transplant. The receptor source for this set is a human donor who received an intestinal transplant. Both conserved end residues are part of each CDR3. D genes are given only for firm matches. A clone size is listed for some rows: how often the clone was seen (once, few, many), or a class if it is expanded.

V gene: TRBV27
J gene: TRBJ1-2
D gene: .
clone size: .
CDR3 protein: CASSSARAAGNYGYTF
CDR3 DNA: TGTGCCAGCAGTTCCGCGAGAGCGGCGGGTAACTATGGCTACACCTTC

V gene: TRBV25-1
J gene: TRBJ1-5
D gene: TRBD1
clone size: .
CDR3 protein: CANPRLRQGYQPQHF
CDR3 DNA: TGTGCTAACCCGAGGCTGAGACAGGGGTATCAGCCCCAGCATTTT

V gene: TRBV11-2
J gene: TRBJ2-7
D gene: .
clone size: .
CDR3 protein: CASSYRTLPNYEQYF
CDR3 DNA: TGTGCCAGCAGCTACCGGACACTTCCCAACTACGAGCAGTACTTC

V gene: TRBV7-9
J gene: TRBJ2-1
D gene: .
clone size: .
CDR3 protein: CASSLGRTKGYNEQFF
CDR3 DNA: TGTGCCAGCAGCTTAGGTCGGACTAAAGGGTACAATGAGCAGTTCTTC

V gene: TRBV11-2
J gene: TRBJ2-2
D gene: .
clone size: .
CDR3 protein: CASSLLRTTNTGELFF
CDR3 DNA: TGTGCCAGCAGCTTATTGCGGACTACGAACACCGGGGAGCTGTTTTTT

V gene: TRBV28
J gene: TRBJ1-5
D gene: .
clone size: .
CDR3 protein: CASSLIGQPQHF
CDR3 DNA: TGTGCCAGCAGTTTAATCGGGCAGCCCCAGCATTTT

V gene: TRBV7-3
J gene: TRBJ1-1
D gene: .
clone size: .
CDR3 protein: CASSLTPGINTEAFF
CDR3 DNA: TGTGCCAGCAGCTTAACCCCAGGCATTAACACTGAAGCTTTCTTT

V gene: TRBV7-2
J gene: TRBJ1-1
D gene: .
clone size: .
CDR3 protein: CASSADSRRHWNTEAFF
CDR3 DNA: TGTGCCAGCAGCGCGGACAGCCGGAGGCATTGGAACACTGAAGCTTTCTTT

V gene: TRBV28
J gene: TRBJ1-2
D gene: TRBD1
clone size: .
CDR3 protein: CASSFDRGNYGYTF
CDR3 DNA: TGTGCCAGCAGTTTCGACAGGGGGAACTATGGCTACACCTTC

V gene: TRBV4-1
J gene: TRBJ2-5
D gene: .
clone size: .
CDR3 protein: CASSQESGRETQYF
CDR3 DNA: TGCGCCAGCAGCCAAGAAAGCGGGCGGGAGACCCAGTACTTC

V gene: TRBV18
J gene: TRBJ1-2
D gene: TRBD1
clone size: once
CDR3 protein: CASSPGQGAGYGYTF
CDR3 DNA: TGTGCCAGCTCACCCGGACAGGGGGCCGGCTATGGCTACACCTTC

V gene: TRBV6-1
J gene: TRBJ2-7
D gene: TRBD1
clone size: .
CDR3 protein: CASSPRDRGFYEQYF
CDR3 DNA: TGTGCCAGCAGTCCCAGGGACAGGGGGTTCTACGAGCAGTACTTC

V gene: TRBV18
J gene: TRBJ2-3
D gene: .
clone size: .
CDR3 protein: CASSPFSDTQYF
CDR3 DNA: TGTGCCAGCTCACCCTTCTCAGATACGCAGTATTTT

V gene: TRBV18
J gene: TRBJ2-7
D gene: TRBD2
clone size: .
CDR3 protein: CASSPRLAHEQYF
CDR3 DNA: TGTGCCAGCTCACCCCGACTAGCGCACGAGCAGTACTTC

V gene: TRBV2
J gene: TRBJ1-1
D gene: TRBD1
clone size: .
CDR3 protein: CASSPDRGTEAFF
CDR3 DNA: TGTGCCAGCAGTCCGGACAGGGGCACTGAAGCTTTCTTT

V gene: TRBV4-3
J gene: TRBJ2-5
D gene: .
clone size: .
CDR3 protein: CASSQDYLGSRQETQYF
CDR3 DNA: TGCGCCAGCAGCCAAGATTATTTGGGCTCTCGTCAAGAGACCCAGTACTTC

V gene: TRBV10-2
J gene: TRBJ2-1
D gene: TRBD1
clone size: .
CDR3 protein: CASQRGQDNEQFF
CDR3 DNA: TGCGCCAGCCAAAGGGGGCAAGACAATGAGCAGTTCTTC

V gene: TRBV10-1
J gene: TRBJ2-3
D gene: .
clone size: .
CDR3 protein: CASKGNLSTDTQYF
CDR3 DNA: TGCGCCAGCAAGGGGAACCTGAGCACAGATACGCAGTATTTT

V gene: TRBV4-1
J gene: TRBJ2-1
D gene: TRBD2
clone size: .
CDR3 protein: CASSQPGLGIYEQFF
CDR3 DNA: TGCGCCAGCAGCCAGCCGGGACTAGGAATCTATGAGCAGTTCTTC

V gene: TRBV7-2
J gene: TRBJ1-4
D gene: .
clone size: .
CDR3 protein: CASSLSGNEKLFF
CDR3 DNA: TGTGCCAGCAGCTTATCCGGTAATGAAAAACTGTTTTTT

V gene: TRBV6-1
J gene: TRBJ1-2
D gene: .
clone size: .
CDR3 protein: CASRIETGVYYGYTF
CDR3 DNA: TGTGCCAGCAGGATAGAGACAGGCGTTTACTATGGCTACACCTTC

V gene: TRBV4-3
J gene: TRBJ1-2
D gene: TRBD1
clone size: .
CDR3 protein: CASSQVGTGIHGYTF
CDR3 DNA: TGCGCCAGCAGCCAAGTCGGGACAGGGATACATGGCTACACCTTC

V gene: TRBV7-2
J gene: TRBJ1-6
D gene: TRBD1
clone size: .
CDR3 protein: CASSLWVRTGDNSPLHF
CDR3 DNA: TGTGCCAGCAGCTTATGGGTTCGGACAGGGGATAATTCACCCCTCCACTTT

V gene: TRBV7-2
J gene: TRBJ2-7
D gene: .
clone size: .
CDR3 protein: CASSLGPDLYEQYF
CDR3 DNA: TGTGCCAGCAGCTTAGGTCCAGATCTCTACGAGCAGTACTTC

V gene: TRBV10-2
J gene: TRBJ2-3
D gene: .
clone size: .
CDR3 protein: CASSETGRPTDTQYF
CDR3 DNA: TGCGCCAGCAGTGAGACAGGGAGACCCACAGATACGCAGTATTTT

V gene: TRBV4-2
J gene: TRBJ1-5
D gene: .
clone size: .
CDR3 protein: CASSQVRCRERTQHF
CDR3 DNA: TGTGCCAGCAGCCAAGTTAGATGCAGGGAAAGAACCCAGCATTTT

V gene: TRBV7-2
J gene: TRBJ1-1
D gene: .
clone size: .
CDR3 protein: CASSRQGVNTEAFF
CDR3 DNA: TGTGCCAGCAGCCGCCAAGGGGTGAACACTGAAGCTTTCTTT

V gene: TRBV5-1
J gene: TRBJ2-2
D gene: TRBD2
clone size: .
CDR3 protein: CASSYSGTTNTGELFF
CDR3 DNA: TGCGCCAGCAGCTATTCCGGGACTACGAACACCGGGGAGCTGTTTTTT

V gene: TRBV2
J gene: TRBJ2-7
D gene: TRBD2
clone size: .
CDR3 protein: CASKRGGTSGSYEQYF
CDR3 DNA: TGTGCCAGCAAGAGAGGAGGGACTAGCGGATCCTACGAGCAGTACTTC

V gene: TRBV2
J gene: TRBJ2-5
D gene: TRBD2
clone size: .
CDR3 protein: CASSGGRLQETQYF
CDR3 DNA: TGTGCCAGCTCGGGGGGTAGACTACAAGAGACCCAGTACTTC

V gene: TRBV10-3
J gene: TRBJ2-7
D gene: TRBD1
clone size: .
CDR3 protein: CAIRGDSQPYEQYF
CDR3 DNA: TGTGCCATCAGGGGGGACAGCCAACCCTACGAGCAGTACTTC

V gene: TRBV20-1
J gene: TRBJ1-1
D gene: .
clone size: .
CDR3 protein: CRGGNTEAFF
CDR3 DNA: TGCAGAGGAGGGAACACTGAAGCTTTCTTT

V gene: TRBV27
J gene: TRBJ2-1
D gene: TRBD2
clone size: .
CDR3 protein: CASIPFPGLAYNEQFF
CDR3 DNA: TGTGCCAGCATTCCGTTTCCGGGACTAGCATACAATGAGCAGTTCTTC